The 32 T cell receptor beta chains given below trace back to one sample, sequenced in a study of CD8 T cells in ankylosing spondylitis. TCRdb reprocessed the 5' RACE reads with MiXCR, giving one entry per CDR3 protein. The table has 200,000 to 300,000 distinct CDR3 sequences, more than 20% seen once. Sequencing was performed on blood, either unsorted or a sorted T cell fraction (not recorded which). The receptors shown here come from a male donor with ankylosing spondylitis or in good health (not recorded which).

This clonotype appeared many times. The CDR3 here is CAISDPAREQYF. In DNA, the CDR3 is TGTGCCATCAGTGATCCAGCGAGGGAGCAGTACTTC. The V call is TRBV10-3, the J call TRBJ2-7; D uncertain. V was trimmed by 3 bases and J by 7 bases, leaving 10 bases between them. Germline V gene lookup returns CDR1 ENHRY and CDR2 SYGVKD. The CDR3 length is 12 residues.

Ten or more counts support this clonotype. The CDR3: CASSLAGTGLYEQYF. CDR3 sequence (DNA): TGTGCCAGCAGCTTAGCAGGGACAGGGCTTTACGAGCAGTACTTC. The chain carries TRBV7-9 and TRBJ2-7, with 9 bases that match TRBD1. This CDR3 is 15 amino acids long. In germline, CDR1 is SEHNR, CDR2 FQNEAQ (reference sequence). With V trimmed by 0 bases and J by 4 bases, 4 bases remained unmatched.

This clonotype showed up just a few times. The chain carries TRBV20-1 and TRBJ2-7; the match to TRBD1 covers 8 bases. The CDR3 consists of 14 residues. Germline CDR1 and CDR2: DFQATT and SNEGSKA (reference sequence). After removal of 0 bases from V and 7 bases from J, the junction contained 8 bases not matched to a gene. The CDR3 DNA follows: TGCAGTGCTAGAGATTCTCAGGGGGCAGGAGAGCAGTACTTC. Amino acid sequence: CSARDSQGAGEQYF.

The chain has TRBV2 and TRBJ2-2; D gene ambiguous. The CDR3 extends over 14 amino acids. Per germline, CDR1 SNHLY and CDR2 FYNNEI. The V gene lost 2 bases and the J gene lost 1 base, with 5 bases spanning the gap. The CDR3 DNA is TGTGCCAGCAGTGAAAGGGAGAACACCGGGGAGCTGTTTTTT. This translates into CASSERENTGELFF.

This rearrangement joins TRBV7-2 to TRBJ2-3; possibly TRBD1 for D (6 bases). The germline V gene encodes CDR1 SGHTA and CDR2 FQGNSA. V gave up 5 bases and J gave up 2 bases, with 14 bases separating them. This CDR3 has 15 residues. Here the CDR3 DNA reads TGTGCCAGCAGCCGCACGGGACACTACACAGATACGCAGTATTTT. Its protein is CASSRTGHYTDTQYF. Based on the CDR3 plus reference TRBV7-2 and TRBJ2-3, the full variable domain is GAGVSQSPSNKVTEKGKDVELRCDPISGHTALYWYRQSLGQGLEFLIYFQGNSAPDKSGLPSDRFSAERTGGSVSTLTIQRTQQEDSAVYLCASSRTGHYTDTQYFGPGTRLTVL.

The chain recombines TRBV12-3 or TRBV12-4 with TRBJ1-2, with TRBD1 matching over 8 bases. Losses at the gene ends were 5 bases for V and 7 bases for J; bases not matched to a gene: 9. The CDR3 covers 14 residues. CDR3 nucleotides: TGTGCCAGCAGTCTTAAGACAGGGGTCGTTGGCTACACCTTC. Translated, it gives CASSLKTGVVGYTF.

The V call is TRBV12-3 or TRBV12-4, the J call TRBJ2-1; D perhaps matches TRBD2 (5 bases). Between the trimmed V and J ends, which lost 5 bases and 6 bases, there was a span of 23 bases. This CDR3 is built from 17 residues. The CDR3 sequence is CASSPDPPGSMVNEQFF. Written as DNA, the CDR3 is TGTGCCAGCAGTCCCGACCCTCCGGGGTCTATGGTCAATGAGCAGTTCTTC.

This clonotype occurred a few times. The chain combines TRBV18 with TRBJ2-1; D gene unclear. Germline loops: CDR1 KGHSH, CDR2 LQKENI. The CDR3 extends over 14 amino acids. V gave up 6 bases and J gave up 1 base, with 10 bases separating them. This chain's CDR3 is CASSVARSYNEQFF. CDR3 nucleotide sequence: TGTGCCAGCTCCGTTGCCCGATCCTACAATGAGCAGTTCTTC.

The chain's CDR3 is CATRDSSYNEQFF. CDR3 nucleotide sequence: TGTGCCACCCGGGACAGCTCCTACAATGAGCAGTTCTTC. The chain couples TRBV6-1 to TRBJ2-1; the match to TRBD1 covers 7 bases. CDR1 is MNHNS, CDR2 SASEGT, per germline. This CDR3 has 13 residues. Trimming cost V 10 bases and J 0 bases; bases outside gene matches: 3.

The rearrangement links TRBV12-3 or TRBV12-4 to TRBJ2-2; no firm D call. This CDR3 region has 14 residues. With 6 bases removed from V and 3 bases from J, the gap between germline ends came to 11 bases. The CDR3 protein is CASSTGPHTGELFF. CDR3 bases: TGTGCCAGCAGCACCGGGCCTCACACCGGGGAGCTGTTTTTT.

This clonotype was seen repeatedly, ten times or more. J is TRBJ2-3 and V is TRBV2; 11 nucleotides match TRBD2. The CDR3 loop spans 15 amino acids. The germline V gene encodes CDR1 SNHLY and CDR2 FYNNEI. The trim removed 3 bases at V and 5 bases at J, leaving 4 bases unmatched. CDR3 loop: CASSEVLAGGDTQYF. CDR3 sequence (DNA): TGTGCCAGCAGTGAGGTCCTAGCGGGAGGAGATACGCAGTATTTT. The entire variable domain, with the rest obtained from reference TRBV2 and TRBJ2-3, is as follows: EPEVTQTPSHQVTQMGQEVILRCVPISNHLYFYWYRQILGQKVEFLVSFYNNEISEKSEIFDDQFSVERPDGSNFTLKIRSTKLEDSAMYFCASSEVLAGGDTQYFGPGTRLTVL.

The gene calls are TRBV12-3 or TRBV12-4 and TRBJ2-3; TRBD2 aligns across 9 bases. Losses at the gene ends were 2 bases for V and 8 bases for J; bases not matched to a gene: 5. CDR3 length: 14 residues. CDR3 sequence reads: CASSLLAGRGTQYF. DNA for the CDR3: TGTGCCAGCAGTTTACTAGCGGGGAGGGGTACGCAGTATTTT.

This clonotype has only a few counts. V gene TRBV29-1 combines with J gene TRBJ2-4; D possibly uses TRBD1 or TRBD2 (5 bases each). The CDR3 runs to 14 residues. Germline CDR1 SQVTM, CDR2 ANQGSEA. Between the trimmed V and J ends, which lost 7 bases and 9 bases, there was a span of 22 bases. The CDR3 loop is CSASSGPLGPIQYF. The CDR3 coding sequence is TGCAGCGCATCTTCGGGGCCGCTCGGACCCATTCAGTACTTC.

This clonotype was found many times. The rearrangement links TRBV12-3 or TRBV12-4 to TRBJ2-7; D not resolved. V shed 3 bases and J shed 3 bases, with 12 bases lying between them. CDR3 length: 14 residues. In DNA, the CDR3 is TGTGCCAGCAGTTTTTCAGCAGGCATCTACGAGCAGTACTTC. It encodes CASSFSAGIYEQYF.

The chain combines TRBV20-1 with TRBJ1-5; 8 bases align to TRBD1. The CDR3 loop spans 13 amino acids. Germline V gene sequence: CDR1 DFQATT, CDR2 SNEGSKA (reference sequence). V lost 3 bases, J lost 3 bases, and 1 base stayed unmatched. CDR3 nucleotides: TGCAGTGCTAGGGGACAGGACAATCAGCCCCAGCATTTT. This sequence encodes CSARGQDNQPQHF.

This clonotype was found a few times. Written as DNA, the CDR3 is TGTGCCAGCAGCCTTTGGGGTACCAATCAGCCCCAGCATTTT. Encoded protein: CASSLWGTNQPQHF. This chain uses TRBV5-5 with TRBJ1-5; D uncertain. Per the germline V gene, CDR1 is SGHKS and CDR2 is YYEKEE (reference sequence). The ends were cut back, 4 bases at V and 3 bases at J, with 11 bases in the middle. The CDR3 covers 14 residues.

This clonotype has a count of ten or more. The chain joins TRBV10-3 to TRBJ2-7; D ambiguous. CDR1 and CDR2 (germline): ENHRY, SYGVKD. Trimming shortened V by 3 bases and J by 3 bases, and 9 bases separated the two germline ends. The CDR3 loop spans 13 amino acids. The CDR3 nucleotides read TGTGCCATCAGTGAAGTAAGGGTCTACGAGCAGTACTTC. Amino acid sequence: CAISEVRVYEQYF.

This clonotype was counted many times. V usage is TRBV12-3 or TRBV12-4 and J usage is TRBJ1-2; D perhaps matches TRBD1 (5 bases). The CDR3 is 13 amino acids. Trimming removed 0 bases from V and 8 bases from J, with 10 bases in between. Written as DNA, the CDR3 is TGTGCCAGCAGTTTAGCATCAGGGTCCGGCTACACCTTC. Amino acids: CASSLASGSGYTF.

This clonotype was seen a few times. This chain uses TRBV12-3 or TRBV12-4 with TRBJ2-3; tentatively, D is TRBD1 (6 bases). Trimming removed 6 bases from V and 2 bases from J, with 15 bases in between. This CDR3 has 15 amino acids. CDR3 residues: CASSIGQRSTDTQYF. CDR3 DNA sequence: TGTGCCAGCAGCATTGGACAGCGATCCACAGATACGCAGTATTTT.

The genes are TRBV6-4 and TRBJ2-1; D is unresolved. The CDR3 covers 13 residues. Germline V gene sequence: CDR1 MRHNA, CDR2 SNTAGT. V lost 3 bases, J lost 3 bases, and 6 bases lay in between. CDR3 in amino acids: CASSESIYNEQFF. The CDR3 coding sequence is TGTGCCAGCAGTGAAAGTATCTACAATGAGCAGTTCTTC.

This clonotype was seen only a few times. The chain carries TRBV29-1 and TRBJ2-3; D uncertain. The ends were cut back, 4 bases at V and 1 base at J, with 6 bases in the middle. The germline V gene has CDR1 SQVTM and CDR2 ANQGSEA. There are 12 residues in the CDR3. Here the CDR3 reads CSVARGTDTQYF. In DNA form, the CDR3 reads TGCAGCGTTGCTAGGGGCACAGATACGCAGTATTTT.

This clonotype was counted only a few times. This chain links TRBV20-1 with TRBJ2-1, with 11 bases identical to TRBD2. Germline V gene sequence: CDR1 DFQATT, CDR2 SNEGSKA (reference sequence). The junction had 7 bases not matched to a gene; V was cut back by 6 bases and J by 0 bases. The CDR3 sequence is 16 residues long. In DNA, the CDR3 is TGCAGTGCCACTAGCGGGGGATCCTCCTCCTACAATGAGCAGTTCTTC. Translated: CSATSGGSSSYNEQFF.

The chain links TRBV16 to TRBJ2-5, with D uncertain. This CDR3 contains 11 residues. Germline CDR1 reads KGHSY; CDR2 reads FQNENV. CDR3 residues: CASQRKETQYF. CDR3 bases: TGTGCTAGTCAGAGGAAAGAGACCCAGTACTTC.

In this sample, this clonotype turned up many times. The chain is built from TRBV12-3 or TRBV12-4 and TRBJ2-1, with D perhaps TRBD2 (5 bases). There are 16 residues in the CDR3. Trimming shortened V by 1 base and J by 2 bases, and 12 bases separated the two germline ends. Here the CDR3 reads CASSLDLGRTYNEQFF. CDR3 DNA sequence: TGTGCCAGCAGTTTAGACCTGGGGAGAACCTACAATGAGCAGTTCTTC.

The chain employs TRBV6-2 or TRBV6-3 and TRBJ1-2; D perhaps matches TRBD1 (5 bases). V lost 4 bases and J 1 base, leaving 22 bases between the germline ends. Germline-derived CDR1 and CDR2 are MNHEY and SVGEGT. The CDR3 is 18 amino acids. CDR3 loop: CASSSFTGTVLLNYGYTF. The CDR3 region has the DNA TGTGCCAGCAGTTCCTTCACAGGAACTGTCCTACTTAACTATGGCTACACCTTC.

The chain carries TRBV20-1 and TRBJ2-5, with 14 bases fitting TRBD2. CDR1 is DFQATT, CDR2 SNEGSKA, per germline (reference sequence). This CDR3 contains 19 residues. J was trimmed by 5 bases and V by 2 bases; bases with no gene match: 16. The CDR3 reads CSARKEGLAGAKAGETQYF. In DNA form, the CDR3 reads TGCAGTGCTAGAAAGGAGGGACTAGCGGGGGCCAAGGCCGGTGAGACCCAGTACTTC.

This clonotype was picked up a small number of times. The chain links TRBV20-1 to TRBJ1-2, with TRBD1 matching 8 bases. Germline loops: CDR1 DFQATT, CDR2 SNEGSKA (reference sequence). With 0 bases clipped from V and 8 bases from J, the junction kept 17 bases outside the gene matches. CDR3 length: 17 residues. CDR3 coding DNA: TGCAGTGCTAGAGATACAACAGGGGGAAAAGGATTGAGGGGCTACACCTTC. It codes for CSARDTTGGKGLRGYTF.

This clonotype has ten or more counts. The chain combines TRBV4-1 with TRBJ2-7; perhaps TRBD2 as D (6 bases). This CDR3 region has 15 residues. The V end was cut by 2 bases, the J end by 3 bases, with 14 bases between. CDR1 is MGHRA and CDR2 is YSYEKL in the germline V gene. The CDR3 coding sequence is TGCGCCAGCAGCCAATTCGGGGGAAATCACTACGAGCAGTACTTC. It specifies CASSQFGGNHYEQYF.

The chain couples TRBV20-1 to TRBJ2-7; D is perhaps TRBD2 (6 bases). Per germline, CDR1 DFQATT and CDR2 SNEGSKA (reference sequence). Trimming removed 3 bases at V and 0 bases at J, with 12 bases between. The CDR3 runs 14 residues. The CDR3 DNA is TGCAGTGCTAGTGATGACGGGAGCTCCTACGAGCAGTACTTC. Translation: CSASDDGSSYEQYF.

At least ten counts were recorded for this clonotype. This sequence joins TRBV11-1 and TRBJ2-7, with 7 bases matching TRBD1. Trimming took 5 bases from V and 0 from J; bases not matched to a gene: 19. Germline CDR1 is SGHAT and CDR2 is FQDESV (reference sequence). The length of the CDR3 is 19 residues. DNA for the CDR3: TGTGCCAGCAGCCTCGGTGGGCAGGGGGTGTCCATTCACTCCTACGAGCAGTACTTC. Its translation is CASSLGGQGVSIHSYEQYF.

The genes are TRBV20-1 and TRBJ2-5; D might be TRBD2 (5 bases). The V end lost 3 bases, the J end lost 14 bases, and 13 bases lay between the germline ends. This CDR3 has 10 residues. The germline V gene has CDR1 DFQATT and CDR2 SNEGSKA (reference sequence). CDR3 bases: TGCAGTGCTAGGAGTAGGGCGGGTTACTTC. Protein product: CSARSRAGYF.

The rearrangement uses TRBV5-1 and TRBJ2-1; D may be TRBD1 or TRBD2 (6 bases each). The CDR3 extends over 14 amino acids. With 4 bases removed from V and 4 bases from J, the gap between germline ends came to 12 bases. Germline V gene sequence: CDR1 SGHRS, CDR2 YFSETQ. CDR3 DNA sequence: TGCGCCAGCAGCGCGGGGACACAGTACAATGAGCAGTTCTTC. This encodes CASSAGTQYNEQFF.